These 16 T cell receptor beta chains originate from one sample sequenced in a study of beta chain features in type 1 diabetes. Study results and limitations: TCRB CDR3 length was moderately but significantly reduced in all four CD4+ subsets of Type 1 diabetes patients.

Their antigens remain unidentified. Isolated RNA was reverse transcribed in full, so expressed TCRB transcripts were sequenced. Here immunoSEQ multiplex PCR was the method, and the copy in TCRdb shows in-frame clones only, minus some. The table lists about 340,000 clones, 13% of them singletons. The sample consisted of naive CD4+ T cells from blood. Receptor source: a woman under 30 with type 1 diabetes.

This clone was found a few times. The chain uses TRBV9 and TRBJ2-2, with D unclear. Germline CDR1 and CDR2: SGDLS and YYNGEE. Trimming cost V 2 bases and J 4 bases, with 12 bases left between them. The CDR3 sequence is 15 residues long. The CDR3 loop reads CASSVSLPSTGELFF. CDR3 in DNA: TGTGCCAGCAGCGTTTCACTCCCTAGCACCGGGGAGCTGTTTTTT. Using reference TRBV9 and TRBJ2-2 for the parts outside the CDR3, the full variable domain is DSGVTQTPKHLITATGQRVTLRCSPRSGDLSVYWYQQSLDQGLQFLIQYYNGEERAKGNILERFSAQQFPDLHSELNLSSLELGDSALYFCASSVSLPSTGELFFGEGSRLTVL.

The chain uses TRBV2 and TRBJ2-1, with D tentatively TRBD1 (5 bases). Germline V CDR1 and CDR2: SNHLY, FYNNEI. This CDR3 contains 13 residues. Trimming removed 8 bases from V and 6 bases from J, with 14 bases in between. CDR3 sequence reads: CASSPNRFNEQFF. Here the CDR3 DNA reads TGTGCCAGCTCGCCTAACAGGTTCAATGAGCAGTTCTTC.

This clone has a handful of counts. The rearrangement joins TRBV6-1 to TRBJ2-7, with a weak D call TRBD2 (5 bases). Germline loops: CDR1 MNHNS, CDR2 SASEGT. The CDR3 length is 15 residues. V gave up 2 bases and J gave up 7 bases, with 18 bases separating them. CDR3 residues: CASSERFAETGEQYV. CDR3 nucleotides: TGTGCCAGCAGTGAAAGGTTTGCGGAGACGGGGGAGCAGTACGTC.

Only a few counts were recorded for this clone. V and J are TRBV11-2 and TRBJ2-3, with D unclear. CDR1 and CDR2 from the germline V gene are SGHAT and FQNNGV. The CDR3 runs 13 residues. Trimming pared 4 bases from V and 6 bases from J, leaving 11 bases between. The DNA for the CDR3 is TGTGCCAGCAGCTCCCCTTATTCGGATACGCAGTATTTT. It is translated as CASSSPYSDTQYF.

This clone was recorded a few times. The junction differs from germline at one of its ends, possibly a read error. The chain recombines TRBV6-6 with TRBJ2-7, with 9 bases fitting TRBD1. CDR3 size: 12 residues. Germline V gene data show CDR1 as MNHNY and CDR2 as SVGAGI (reference sequence). CDR3 DNA: TGTGCCAGCAGTTACTCAGGGACAGGGCGATTTTTC. Translation gives CASSYSGTGRFF.

The chain joins TRBV11-2 to TRBJ2-2; tentatively, D is TRBD1 (6 bases). The CDR3 extends over 14 amino acids. CDR1 and CDR2 (germline): SGHAT, FQNNGV. Trimming took off 4 bases at V and 5 bases at J, with 11 bases between the two ends. The CDR3 region has the DNA TGTGCCAGCAGCTCAGAACAGGGAACCGGGGAGCTGTTTTTT. Its protein is CASSSEQGTGELFF.

In its sample, this clone was seen a few times. This chain links TRBV5-1 with TRBJ1-2, with 8 nucleotides matching TRBD1. The germline V gene has CDR1 SGHRS and CDR2 YFSETQ. The V segment lost 0 bases and the J segment 7 bases; nucleotides outside the gene matches: 5. There are 14 residues in the CDR3. The CDR3 sequence: CASSLGWQGAGYTF. For the CDR3, the DNA is TGCGCCAGCAGCTTGGGATGGCAGGGGGCTGGCTACACCTTC.

V usage is TRBV7-8 and J usage is TRBJ2-3, with 12 bases identical to TRBD2. Germline V CDR1 and CDR2: SGHVS, FQNEAQ. V shed 6 bases, J shed 5 bases, and the junction held 6 bases outside the gene matches. The CDR3 runs 15 residues. For the CDR3, the DNA is TGTGCCAGCAGGACTCTAGCGGGAGGGCGAGATACGCAGTATTTT. It is translated as CASRTLAGGRDTQYF.

This clone appeared a few times. The chain is built from TRBV30 and TRBJ2-5; TRBD1 matches 7 bases. The CDR3 is made up of 13 amino acids. Trimming removed 2 bases from V and 5 bases from J; junction bases left unmatched: 5. Germline V gives CDR1 GTSNPN, CDR2 SVGIG (reference sequence). CDR3 region: CAWSRQGRETQYF. DNA of the CDR3: TGTGCCTGGAGTAGACAGGGAAGGGAGACCCAGTACTTC.

There are a few counts of this clone. The rearrangement links TRBV6-6 to TRBJ1-1; 7 bases agree with TRBD1. V gave up 2 bases and J gave up 0 bases; unmatched junction bases: 3. Looked up from germline, CDR1 is MNHNY and CDR2 is SVGAGI (reference sequence). CDR3 size: 15 residues. CDR3 nucleotides: TGTGCCAGCAGTTACCCGGGACAGATGAACACTGAAGCTTTCTTT. This codes for CASSYPGQMNTEAFF.

The J gene is TRBJ1-2, the V gene TRBV7-9, with 7 nucleotides matching TRBD1. Germline V gene sequence: CDR1 SEHNR, CDR2 FQNEAQ (reference sequence). V was pared by 1 base and J by 5 bases, with 4 bases of the junction left unmatched. The CDR3 loop spans 14 amino acids. The chain's CDR3 is CASSLGGTVYGYTF. The CDR3 nucleotides are TGTGCCAGCAGCTTAGGGGGGACAGTTTATGGCTACACCTTC.

This clone was detected a few times. V usage is TRBV11-2 and J usage is TRBJ2-1; D is uncertain. Germline CDR1 SGHAT, CDR2 FQNNGV. V was shortened by 5 bases and J by 5 bases, with 16 bases between the two germline ends. This CDR3 is 15 amino acids long. This chain's CDR3 is CASSKEQYTHNEQFF. CDR3 DNA sequence: TGTGCCAGCAGCAAAGAACAGTACACCCACAATGAGCAGTTCTTC.

This chain connects TRBV5-1 to TRBJ2-5, with a tentative D call TRBD2 (5 bases). CDR3 length: 13 amino acids. Germline-derived CDR1 and CDR2 are SGHRS and YFSETQ. Trimming took off 4 bases at V and 3 bases at J, with 10 bases between the two ends. CDR3 residues: CASSRRREETQYF. CDR3 sequence (DNA): TGCGCCAGCAGCAGGAGGCGAGAAGAGACCCAGTACTTC. Variable domain in full (rest from reference TRBV5-1 and TRBJ2-5): KAGVTQTPRYLIKTRGQQVTLSCSPISGHRSVSWYQQTPGQGLQFLFEYFSETQRNKGNFPGRFSGRQFSNSRSEMNVSTLELGDSALYLCASSRRREETQYFGPGTRLLVL.

There are a few counts of this clone. The chain combines TRBV5-1 with TRBJ2-7; possible D gene TRBD2, 6 bases. There are 14 residues in the CDR3. Germline lookup yields CDR1 SGHRS and CDR2 YFSETQ. With 2 bases removed from V and 0 bases from J, the gap between germline ends came to 9 bases. The DNA of the CDR3 is TGCGCCAGCAGCTTTAGCGGCCCCTCCTACGAGCAGTACTTC. Protein product: CASSFSGPSYEQYF.

The chain carries TRBV19 and TRBJ2-5; a weak D match, TRBD2 (5 bases). CDR1 is LNHDA, CDR2 SQIVND, per germline (reference sequence). Trimming stripped 0 bases from V and 0 bases from J, with 14 bases between. The CDR3 contains 17 residues. CDR3 nucleotides: TGTGCCAGTAGTATAGACGGACTTCCCAATTACCAAGAGACCCAGTACTTC. Protein product: CASSIDGLPNYQETQYF.

The chain carries TRBV6-5 and TRBJ2-1; D possibly corresponds to TRBD1 (5 bases). V lost 6 bases and J lost 9, with 15 bases in between. CDR3 size: 13 residues. CDR1 is MNHEY, CDR2 SVGAGI, per germline. The DNA of the CDR3 is TGTGCCAGCAGGATGACCTCTAGGGGTGAGCAGTTCTTC. Protein product: CASRMTSRGEQFF.